This T cell receptor beta chain was identified in a study of T cell changes during pregnancy in multiple sclerosis. TCRdb keeps only in-frame clones here, not all; method: immunoSEQ multiplex PCR. The data hold about 39,000 clones, with 90% observed a single time. The V end was cut by 2 bases, the J end by 0 bases, with 5 bases between. CDR3 length: 13 amino acids. CDR1 and CDR2 (germline): SGHTS, YDEGEE. Sequences were derived from CD4+ T cells from peripheral blood mononuclear cells, sampled in the first trimester of pregnancy. The gene calls are TRBV5-8 and TRBJ1-1; D gene ambiguous. The source of this sequence is a female donor in good health, enrolled as a control in a pregnancy study. CDR3 sequence reads: CASSFEVNTEAFF. Here the CDR3 DNA reads TGTGCCAGCAGCTTTGAGGTGAACACTGAAGCTTTCTTT. The variable domain in full, completed from reference TRBV5-8 and TRBJ1-1, reads EAGVTQSPTHLIKTRGQQATLRCSPISGHTSVYWYQQALGLGLQFLLWYDEGEERNRGNFPPRFSGRQFPNYSSELNVNALELEDSALYLCASSFEVNTEAFFGQGTRLTVV.